This T cell receptor beta chain was sequenced during a study of radiotherapy plus CTLA-4 blockade in lung cancer (dated by TCRdb to the late 2010s). Notes on the research overall: Objective responses occurred in roughly 20% of enrolled patients, and about 30% achieved disease control. Findings and caveats that apply to the study as a whole: The strongest predictors of response, as reported, were early dynamic changes in blood T cell clones along with a rise in serum interferon-beta after radiation. TCR clones derived from tumors expanded in peripheral blood after treatment with radiotherapy and ipilimumab.

The study tested focal radiation therapy combined with CTLA-4 blockade (ipilimumab) in patients with chemo-refractory metastatic non-small-cell lung cancer. CDR1 LNHDA and CDR2 SQIVND were looked up in the germline V gene (reference sequence). V is pruned by 3 bases and J by 4 bases, leaving 4 bases of the junction without a gene match. CDR3 length: 16 amino acids, cysteine to phenylalanine. The CDR3 DNA has 48 bases and is translated from base 1. Library prep was done by the immunoSEQ multiplex PCR assay. TCRdb took this table from immuneACCESS and kept in-frame rearrangements with V and J called. Such tables lack part of the clones; where checked against another copy, unresolved V genes explain under half of the gap, and the rest is unexplained. The sample has more than 100,000 clones on record, 85% to 90% of them singletons. The ten largest make up approximately 6.6% of the sample. With respect to this clone: Its antigen has not been determined. Per-nucleotide qualities are absent, and no much larger clonotype sits a single base away.

Material: peripheral blood, obtained from a patient treated with radiotherapy plus ipilimumab. The source of this sequence is a human donor with non-small cell lung cancer that progressed on radiotherapy plus ipilimumab. The receptor chain draws on TRBV19 and TRBJ2-1; 12 bases in the junction line up with TRBD2. The CDR3 has the sequence CASSISLAGGYNEQFF. The base sequence is TGTGCCAGTAGTATTAGCCTAGCGGGAGGGTACAATGAGCAGTTCTTC. Full variable domain (CDR3 extended with the reference TRBV19 and TRBJ2-1 proteins): DGGITQSPKYLFRKEGQNVTLSCEQNLNHDAMYWYRQDPGQGLRLIYYSQIVNDFQKGDIAEGYSVSREKKESFPLTVTSAQKNPTAFYLCASSISLAGGYNEQFFGPGTRLTVL.